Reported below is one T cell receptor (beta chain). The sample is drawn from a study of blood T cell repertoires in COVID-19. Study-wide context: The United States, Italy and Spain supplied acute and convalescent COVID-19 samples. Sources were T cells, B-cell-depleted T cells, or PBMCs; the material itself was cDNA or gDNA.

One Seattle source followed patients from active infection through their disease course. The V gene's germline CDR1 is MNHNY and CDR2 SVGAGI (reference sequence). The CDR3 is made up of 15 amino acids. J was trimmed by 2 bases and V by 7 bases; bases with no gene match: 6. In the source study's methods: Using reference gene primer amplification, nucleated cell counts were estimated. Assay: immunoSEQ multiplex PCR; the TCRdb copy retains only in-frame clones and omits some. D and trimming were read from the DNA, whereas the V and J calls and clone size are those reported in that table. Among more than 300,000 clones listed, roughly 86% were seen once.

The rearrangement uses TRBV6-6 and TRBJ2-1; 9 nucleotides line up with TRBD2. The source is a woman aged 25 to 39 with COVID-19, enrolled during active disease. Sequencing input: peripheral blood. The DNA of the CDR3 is TGTGCCAGCACAGGGAGCGGGAGGACCTACAATGAGCAGTTCTTC. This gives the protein CASTGSGRTYNEQFF.